The clone carrying this T cell receptor (beta chain) showed up many times. Its matching antigen is unknown. The data stem from a study of early T cells in non-severe SARS-CoV-2 infection. Across the whole study: Bulk RNA taken from unsorted whole blood was sequenced, leaving chains unpaired. Study-level findings and limits: Anti-spike CD8 responses were favored in VDJdb matching, and private and CD4 specificities were missed.

Attachment of unique molecular identifiers to individual cDNA molecules was performed. MiXCR, run by TCRdb on the 5' RACE reads, gives a single entry per CDR3 protein. The top ten hold around 12% of the sample, which has tens of thousands of distinct CDR3 sequences, 5.5% to 6.5% seen once. CDR1 SGHTA and CDR2 FQGTGA come from the germline V gene. The CDR3 is 13 residues long. Trimming removed 3 bases from V and 7 bases from J, with 12 bases in between. Sequencing used whole blood. This chain links TRBV7-3 with TRBJ1-1, with TRBD1 as a possible D gene (6 bases). The sequence came from an adult who was a healthcare worker with PCR-confirmed SARS-CoV-2 infection or an uninfected control (not recorded which). The chain's CDR3 is CASSFGLQGEAFF. CDR3 nucleotide sequence: TGTGCCAGCAGCTTTGGCCTACAGGGTGAAGCTTTCTTT.